Listed below are T cell receptor beta chains from one sample, sequenced in a study of tumor-infiltrating lymphocytes in primary liver carcinoma. MiXCR, run by TCRdb on the multiplex PCR reads, gives a single entry per CDR3 protein. The repertoire holds some 190,000 distinct CDR3 sequences, with 60% as singletons. The sample taken for sequencing was peripheral blood. Receptor source: a middle-aged man with primary liver carcinoma and hepatitis B virus infection. The CDR3 runs from the conserved cysteine through the conserved F or W. The D gene is left open where the match is weak. Clone size is given for some rows only: seen once, a few or many times, or a class if the clone is expanded.

V: TRBV11-3; D: -; size: many; J: TRBJ2-1; DNA: TGTGCCAGCAGCTTAACATCTACCTACAATGAGCAGTTCTTC; CDR3: CASSLTSTYNEQFF
V: TRBV13; D: -; size: -; J: TRBJ1-1; DNA: TGTCCCAGCAGCGTAGGGAGGACTGAAGCTTTCTTT; CDR3: CPSSVGRTEAFF
V: TRBV11-3; D: -; size: -; J: TRBJ1-1; DNA: TGTGCCAGCAGCCTCGCTCGGGTGAACACTGAAGCTTTCTTT; CDR3: CASSLARVNTEAFF
V: TRBV11-3; D: -; size: -; J: TRBJ2-5; DNA: TGTGCCAGCAGCTTAACTCCGAAAGAAACCCAGTACTTC; CDR3: CASSLTPKETQYF
V: TRBV4-2; D: TRBD1; size: few; J: TRBJ1-4; DNA: TGTGCCAGCAGCCCCGGGACAGCCTCAACTAATGAAAAACTGTTTTTT; CDR3: CASSPGTASTNEKLFF
V: TRBV4-2; D: TRBD1; size: -; J: TRBJ2-6; DNA: TGTGCCAGCAGCCAAGGAGGGACAGGGGGTCCTGGGGCCAACGTCCTGACTTTC; CDR3: CASSQGGTGGPGANVLTF
V: TRBV10-3; D: -; size: -; J: TRBJ2-1; DNA: TGTGCCATCAGTCCCACGGCGACCCGGGATGAGCAGTTCTTC; CDR3: CAISPTATRDEQFF
V: TRBV4-2; D: -; size: once; J: TRBJ2-2; DNA: TGTGCCAGCAGCCAGGACACAGGGGAGGTAACCGGGGAGCTGTTTTTT; CDR3: CASSQDTGEVTGELFF
V: TRBV11-1; D: -; size: -; J: TRBJ2-2; DNA: TGTGCCAGCCGCTCGACGGGACCCCCCATCGGGGAGCTGTTTTTT; CDR3: CASRSTGPPIGELFF
V: TRBV12-3/TRBV12-4; D: TRBD2; size: -; J: TRBJ2-2; DNA: TGTGCCGGCAGGCCCCCCCGGATCCCCGGGACTAGCGGGAGAAGAAACACCGGGGAGCTGTTTTTT; CDR3: CAGRPPRIPGTSGRRNTGELFF
V: TRBV5-1; D: -; size: -; J: TRBJ1-4; DNA: TGCGCCAGCAGCTCGTGGGGAGCCACTAATGAAAAACTGTTTTTT; CDR3: CASSSWGATNEKLFF
V: TRBV12-3/TRBV12-4; D: TRBD2; size: -; J: TRBJ2-3; DNA: TGTGCCAGCAGTTCCCGGACTAGCGGAACAGATACGCAGTATTTT; CDR3: CASSSRTSGTDTQYF
V: TRBV6-1; D: -; size: -; J: TRBJ1-5; DNA: TGTGCCAGCAGTGAAGGCAGGGTCAGTAATCAGCCCCAGCATTTT; CDR3: CASSEGRVSNQPQHF
V: TRBV12-3/TRBV12-4; D: TRBD1; size: few; J: TRBJ1-1; DNA: TGTGCCAGCAGCCCTATGGGACAGGGGGCCACTGAAGCTTTCTTT; CDR3: CASSPMGQGATEAFF
V: TRBV4-1; D: -; size: few; J: TRBJ2-7; DNA: TGCGCCAGCAGCCCAGGGAACAGGCTGCTTATGGACGAGCAGTACTTC; CDR3: CASSPGNRLLMDEQYF
V: TRBV5-1; D: -; size: -; J: TRBJ1-1; DNA: TGCGCCAGCACCTTGGGGAGAAGCTCGGCTGAAGCTTTCTTT; CDR3: CASTLGRSSAEAFF
V: TRBV4-1; D: -; size: few; J: TRBJ1-3; DNA: TGCGCCAGCAGCCAAGATGGATCTGGAAACACCATATATTTT; CDR3: CASSQDGSGNTIYF
V: TRBV7-8; D: TRBD1; size: -; J: TRBJ1-1; DNA: TGTGCCAGCAGCCCCTGGACAGGGCCGAACACTGAAGCTTTCTTT; CDR3: CASSPWTGPNTEAFF
V: TRBV29-1; D: -; size: many; J: TRBJ2-7; DNA: TGCAGCGTTGAAGATGGGGGACCCGAGCAGTACTTC; CDR3: CSVEDGGPEQYF
V: TRBV6-6; D: TRBD1; size: -; J: TRBJ1-2; DNA: TGTGCCAGCAGATCCGGGACAGGAGCCTATAACTATGGCTACACCTTC; CDR3: CASRSGTGAYNYGYTF
V: TRBV30; D: TRBD1; size: -; J: TRBJ1-4; DNA: TGTGCCTGTCGGACAGGGCCCGTCTCAACTGAAAAACTGTTTTTT; CDR3: CACRTGPVSTEKLFF